Sequencing of this T cell receptor (beta chain) was carried out in a study of T cell responses to AZD1222 COVID-19 vaccine. The V and J ends lost 0 bases and 6 bases respectively, with 11 bases between them. CDR1 is LGHNA, CDR2 YSLEER, per germline. This CDR3 spans 14 amino acids. Assay used: immunoSEQ multiplex PCR; TCRdb lists only in-frame clones, some missing. This sample has 150,000 or so clones, with around 90% found just once. The chain has TRBV4-3 and TRBJ1-2; D unclear. This specimen was peripheral blood, taken on day 0 of AZD1222 vaccination. This receptor was obtained from an adult in good health. Written as DNA, the CDR3 is TGCGCCAGCAGCCAAGAGGTCGGCGAGCATGGCTACACCTTC. This gives the protein CASSQEVGEHGYTF.